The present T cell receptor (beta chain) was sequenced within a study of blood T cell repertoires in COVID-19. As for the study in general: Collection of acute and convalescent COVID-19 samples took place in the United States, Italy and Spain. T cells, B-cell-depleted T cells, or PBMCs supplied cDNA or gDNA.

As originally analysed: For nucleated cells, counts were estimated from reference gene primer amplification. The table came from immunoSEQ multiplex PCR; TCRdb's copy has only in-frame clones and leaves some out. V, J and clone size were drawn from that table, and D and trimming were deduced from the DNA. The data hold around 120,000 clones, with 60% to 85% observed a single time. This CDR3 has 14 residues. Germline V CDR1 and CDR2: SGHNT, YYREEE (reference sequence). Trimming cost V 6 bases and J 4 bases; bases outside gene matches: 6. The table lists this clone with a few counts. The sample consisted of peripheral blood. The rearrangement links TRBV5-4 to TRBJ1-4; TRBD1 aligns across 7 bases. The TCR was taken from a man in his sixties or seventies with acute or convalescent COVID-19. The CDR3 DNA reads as TGTGCCAGCACCCCGGGACAGAATAATGAAAAACTGTTTTTT. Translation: CASTPGQNNEKLFF.